This entry is about one T cell receptor (beta chain). Its antigen remains unidentified. The record has no base qualities; no much larger clone is one base away. These data belong to a study of OX40 agonist ivuxolimab in advanced cancers. For context, the study as a whole: Ivuxolimab, which targeted the costimulatory receptor OX40 (CD134), was an agonistic, fully human IgG2 monoclonal antibody. Intravenous ivuxolimab was administered to patients every 2 weeks at six dose levels: 0.01, 0.1, 0.3, 1.5, 3 and 10 mg/kg. Of the approximately 53 patients in dose escalation, about 20 had hepatocellular carcinoma, some 15 had melanoma, 9 had renal cell carcinoma and 9 had head and neck cancer. The dose-escalation cohort was around 84% male with a mean age of about 54 years, ranging from roughly 23 to 90. Patients were allowed to have had prior anti-PD-1, anti-PD-L1 or anti-CTLA-4 therapy, and 40% of the dose-escalation patients had been treated with checkpoint inhibitors. Partial responses were achieved by three dose-escalation patients, of whom one had hepatocellular carcinoma and two had cutaneous melanoma. Peripheral TCRbeta sequencing aimed to test whether ivuxolimab altered TCR sequence diversity and caused clonal T-cell expansion. The monotherapy dose-escalation portion (N ≈ 55 patients) of the phase I ivuxolimab trial is reported in the paper.

Paper-wide results and their limitations: On average, CD8+ T cells showed more expanded clones than CD4+ T cells after ivuxolimab. At doses from 0.1 to 3.0 mg/kg, clonal expansion was seen in both CD4+ and CD8+ blood T cells between baseline and week 6. Low levels of normalized T-cell clonal expansion were also seen in some patients who did not respond. In the 0.1-3.0 mg/kg groups, partial responders were among the patients with the lowest normalized peripheral clonal expansion, particularly in CD8+ T cells. Antigen specificity was not determined for the clonally expanded peripheral T cells.

The trial excluded patients who had a history of autoimmune disease or were on systemic immunosuppression. In every dose cohort, peripheral blood was drawn for TCR sequencing at baseline, cycle 4 day 1, and cycle 7 day 1. Samples were obtained from an open-label, multicenter, first-in-human phase I dose-escalation trial of ivuxolimab. Adults with locally advanced or metastatic melanoma, renal cell carcinoma, hepatocellular carcinoma or head and neck squamous cell carcinoma were enrolled in the trial. Before TCR sequencing, CD4+ T cells and CD8+ T cells were sorted from peripheral blood as separate populations. Genomic DNA was extracted from sorted cells for sequencing of the TCRbeta CDR3 region. TCRbeta CDR3 regions were sequenced using the immunoSEQ Assay. The table comes from immuneACCESS by way of TCRdb, which keeps in-frame sequences with V and J called. Part of the clones is missing from these tables; in studies checked, under half for an unresolved V gene and the rest for unknown reasons. The sample table records over 65,000 clones; just over 85% of these occur just once. Clones ranked in the top ten supply 6.5% of the sample.

The source material was CD4+ or CD8+ T cells sorted from blood, sampled in a trial of the OX40 agonist ivuxolimab. This receptor was identified in an adult with an advanced solid tumor such as melanoma, head and neck, liver or kidney cancer.

The CDR3: CAWNRGYEQYF. The DNA sequence is given as TGTGCCTGGAACCGAGGCTACGAGCAGTACTTC. The rearrangement joined TRBV30 to TRBJ2-7, with the D gene not confidently named. The V and J ends are trimmed by 4 bases and 3 bases, leaving 7 bases between them. The CDR3, from cysteine to phenylalanine, totals 11 residues. The retained sequence is limited to the CDR3, 33 bases, with the frame set at the first base. As encoded in the germline V gene (reference sequence), CDR1 is GTSNPN while CDR2 is SVGIG.